This T cell receptor (beta chain) emerged from a study of Ad26.COV2.S vaccination and SARS-CoV-2 variants. Specified treatment: around 19 received Ad26.COV2.S at low or high dose, single or two shots; several received placebo; per-sample allocation not given. The investigators took samples on day 63 after the first vaccine or placebo injection. After removal of 5 bases from V and 0 bases from J, the junction contained 9 bases not matched to a gene. CDR1 MNHEY and CDR2 SMNVEV come from the germline V gene (reference sequence). This CDR3 has 17 residues. TCRdb's table, derived via immunoSEQ multiplex PCR, lists solely in-frame clones and lacks some. The top ten hold 9.5% to 12% of the sample, which has 380,000 or so clones, 86% seen once.

The material was peripheral blood, obtained in a trial of Ad26.COV2.S vaccine versus placebo. The TCR was taken from a person between 18 and 65 years old who received the Ad26.COV2.S COVID-19 vaccine or a placebo. The gene calls are TRBV27 and TRBJ2-2; TRBD1 matches at 7 bases. CDR3: CASSPRPGQANTGELFF. The CDR3 nucleotides read TGTGCCAGCAGTCCCCGTCCCGGACAGGCGAACACCGGGGAGCTGTTTTTT.